These 13 T cell receptor beta chains came from one sample sequenced in a study of T cells in Graves' hyperthyroidism and ophthalmopathy. Researchers took RNA transcripts and amplified the TCR beta CDR3 regions from them. Initially, a first-round RT-PCR of the TCR CDR3 employed the HTBI primer set. From the multiplex PCR reads, TCRdb called clonotypes with MiXCR, one entry per CDR3 protein. The data contain a few hundred thousand distinct CDR3 sequences, more than 14% of them singletons. Material for sequencing was blood. The source of these receptors is a woman in her thirties or forties with Graves' hyperthyroidism that later progressed to Graves' ophthalmopathy.

This clonotype was observed at least ten times. This chain connects TRBV19 to TRBJ2-1; TRBD2 matches 7 bases. V shed 2 bases and J 4 bases; nucleotides not matched to a gene: 2. The CDR3 is 14 amino acids. CDR1 and CDR2 from the germline V gene are LNHDA and SQIVND (reference sequence). Written as DNA, the CDR3 is TGTGCCAGTAGTATACTAGCGGTTTACAATGAGCAGTTCTTC. It encodes CASSILAVYNEQFF. The full variable domain, with the rest looked up from reference TRBV19 and TRBJ2-1, is DGGITQSPKYLFRKEGQNVTLSCEQNLNHDAMYWYRQDPGQGLRLIYYSQIVNDFQKGDIAEGYSVSREKKESFPLTVTSAQKNPTAFYLCASSILAVYNEQFFGPGTRLTVL.

This clonotype was observed many times. V usage is TRBV20-1 and J usage is TRBJ2-3; D may match TRBD1 or TRBD2 (7 bases each). Per germline, CDR1 DFQATT and CDR2 SNEGSKA (reference sequence). This CDR3 has 12 residues. Trimming left V 6 bases short and J 6 bases short, with 13 bases between. CDR3 protein: CSARGGIDTQYF. The CDR3 DNA reads TGCAGTGCCAGGGGGGGGATCGATACGCAGTATTTT.

This clonotype was recorded at least ten times. V and J are TRBV11-1 and TRBJ2-5, with D possibly TRBD2 on 5 matching bases. The CDR3 is 15 residues long. CDR1 is SGHAT and CDR2 is FQDESV in the germline V gene (reference sequence). Trimming removed 6 bases at V and 5 bases at J, with 19 bases between. As DNA, the CDR3 is TGTGCCAGCAGGATAAATCGAGGGAACGGGGAGACCCAGTACTTC. Protein sequence: CASRINRGNGETQYF.

In its sample, this clonotype was seen many times. V and J are TRBV10-3 and TRBJ2-1; the D gene is possibly TRBD2 (6 bases). The CDR3 length is 15 residues. Germline values: CDR1 ENHRY, CDR2 SYGVKD. The V end lost 1 base, the J end lost 7 bases, and 14 bases lay between the germline ends. The chain's CDR3 is CAISEWDPSVNEQFF. DNA of the CDR3: TGTGCCATCAGTGAGTGGGACCCTAGCGTTAATGAGCAGTTCTTC.

The V and J genes are TRBV4-1 and TRBJ2-1, with D hard to call. Germline lookup yields CDR1 MGHRA and CDR2 YSYEKL. The CDR3 extends over 16 amino acids. V gave up 0 bases and J gave up 2 bases, with 11 bases separating them. CDR3 region: CASSQDRQQPYNEQFF. The CDR3, as DNA: TGCGCCAGCAGCCAAGATAGGCAGCAGCCCTACAATGAGCAGTTCTTC.

This clonotype was recorded many times. The chain's CDR3 is CASSSRLAGQETQYF. As DNA, the CDR3 is TGTGCCAGCAGTTCCCGACTAGCGGGTCAAGAGACCCAGTACTTC. The chain joins TRBV6-1 to TRBJ2-5; 10 nucleotides line up with TRBD2. CDR3 length: 15 residues. In germline, CDR1 is MNHNS, CDR2 SASEGT. Germline trimming cut 5 bases from V and 2 bases from J; bases unmatched to any gene: 5.

In this sample, this clonotype turned up many times. V gene TRBV28 combines with J gene TRBJ2-7; D perhaps matches TRBD2 (5 bases). The CDR3 sequence is 12 residues long. Trimming shortened V by 5 bases and J by 6 bases, and 11 bases separated the two germline ends. Germline V CDR1 and CDR2: MDHEN, SYDVKM. The CDR3 nucleotides read TGTGCCAGCAGTCACACTAGAATCGAGCAGTACTTC. Translating gives CASSHTRIEQYF. The variable domain in full, with the rest retrieved from reference TRBV28 and TRBJ2-7, is DVKVTQSSRYLVKRTGEKVFLECVQDMDHENMFWYRQDPGLGLRLIYFSYDVKMKEKGDIPEGYSVSREKKERFSLILESASTNQTSMYLCASSHTRIEQYFGPGTRLTVT.

This clonotype was detected a few times. The rearrangement links TRBV18 to TRBJ2-7, with TRBD2 identical over 9 bases. This CDR3 has 15 residues. The V segment lost 0 bases and the J segment 2 bases; nucleotides outside the gene matches: 2. The germline V gene encodes CDR1 KGHSH and CDR2 LQKENI. This CDR3 is CASSPPSGRTYEQYF. The CDR3 nucleotides read TGTGCCAGCTCACCACCTAGCGGGAGAACCTACGAGCAGTACTTC.

A few counts support this clonotype. The chain carries TRBV20-1 and TRBJ1-2; 7 bases align to TRBD1. The V gene's germline CDR1 is DFQATT and CDR2 SNEGSKA (reference sequence). CDR3 length: 12 residues. Losses at the gene ends were 3 bases for V and 8 bases for J; bases not matched to a gene: 6. The CDR3 coding sequence is TGCAGTGCTAGGCCCACAGGGGACGGCTACACCTTC. It yields the protein CSARPTGDGYTF.

Only a few counts were recorded for this clonotype. J is TRBJ1-4 and V is TRBV20-1, with 7 positions matching TRBD1. V lost 6 bases, J lost 7 bases, and 20 bases stayed unmatched. CDR3 length equals 17 residues. Germline CDR1 reads DFQATT; CDR2 reads SNEGSKA (reference sequence). CDR3 sequence reads: CSAYRQGWNLESEKLFF. The DNA of the CDR3 is TGCAGTGCCTACCGACAGGGATGGAATTTGGAATCTGAAAAACTGTTTTTT.

This clonotype was detected only a few times. The V gene is TRBV9, the J gene TRBJ2-5, with a possible D match to TRBD1 (5 bases). The CDR3 spans 14 residues. In germline, CDR1 is SGDLS, CDR2 YYNGEE. Trimming shortened V by 3 bases and J by 5 bases, and 14 bases separated the two germline ends. The CDR3 nucleotides read TGTGCCAGCAGCGCTGTTGACAGATGGGAGACCCAGTACTTC. Translating it yields CASSAVDRWETQYF.

This clonotype was detected only a few times. The rearrangement uses TRBV20-1 and TRBJ2-7; possibly TRBD2 for D (5 bases). The CDR3 sequence is 12 residues long. Germline V gives CDR1 DFQATT, CDR2 SNEGSKA (reference sequence). The DNA of the CDR3 is TGCAGGACACTTGGGAGTGGATACGAGCAGTACTTC. It is translated as CRTLGSGYEQYF.

This clonotype was found many times. The chain links TRBV28 to TRBJ1-2; TRBD1 is a possible D gene (6 bases). Germline assignment: CDR1 MDHEN and CDR2 SYDVKM. The CDR3 runs 14 residues. V was pared by 1 base and J by 4 bases, with 10 bases between. CDR3 DNA sequence: TGTGCCAGCAGTTTATTCGACAGGTCCTATGGCTACACCTTC. Its translation: CASSLFDRSYGYTF.